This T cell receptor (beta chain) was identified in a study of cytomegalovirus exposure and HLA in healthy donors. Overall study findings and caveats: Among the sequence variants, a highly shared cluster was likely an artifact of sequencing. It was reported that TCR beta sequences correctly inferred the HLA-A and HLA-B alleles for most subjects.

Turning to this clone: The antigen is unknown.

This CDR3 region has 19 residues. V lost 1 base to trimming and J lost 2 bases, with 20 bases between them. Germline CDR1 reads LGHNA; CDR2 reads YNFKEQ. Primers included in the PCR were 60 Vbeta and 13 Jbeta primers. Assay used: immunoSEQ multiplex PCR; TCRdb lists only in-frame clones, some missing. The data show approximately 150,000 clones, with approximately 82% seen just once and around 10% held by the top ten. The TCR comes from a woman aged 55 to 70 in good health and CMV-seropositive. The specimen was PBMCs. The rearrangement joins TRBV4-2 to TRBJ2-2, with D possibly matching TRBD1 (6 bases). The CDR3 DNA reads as TGTGCCAGCAGCCAAGTATTGGGGACAACCACAATTAACACCGGGGAGCTGTTTTTT. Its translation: CASSQVLGTTTINTGELFF.